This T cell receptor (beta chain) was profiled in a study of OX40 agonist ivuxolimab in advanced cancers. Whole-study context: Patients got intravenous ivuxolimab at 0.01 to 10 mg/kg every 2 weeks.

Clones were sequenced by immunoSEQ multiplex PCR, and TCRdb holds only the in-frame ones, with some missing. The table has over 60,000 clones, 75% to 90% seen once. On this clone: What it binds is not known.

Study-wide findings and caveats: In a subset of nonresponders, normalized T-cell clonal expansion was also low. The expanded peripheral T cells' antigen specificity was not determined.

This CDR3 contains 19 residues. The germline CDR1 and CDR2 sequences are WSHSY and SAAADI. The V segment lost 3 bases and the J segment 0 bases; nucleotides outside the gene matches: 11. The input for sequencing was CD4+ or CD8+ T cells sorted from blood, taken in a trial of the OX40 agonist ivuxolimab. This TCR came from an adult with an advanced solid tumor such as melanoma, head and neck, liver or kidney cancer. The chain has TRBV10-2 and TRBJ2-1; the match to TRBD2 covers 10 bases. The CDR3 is CASSDDVVAGGLSYNEQFF. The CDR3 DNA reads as TGCGCCAGCAGTGATGACGTGGTAGCGGGGGGCCTCTCCTACAATGAGCAGTTCTTC.